The 14 T cell receptor beta chains listed next were all sequenced from one sample in a study of shared clonotypes between healthy human individuals. Profiling relied on immunoSEQ multiplex PCR, and the TCRdb table lists in-frame clones only, not all of them. This table has about 2.3 million clones, 85% to 95% appearing once. The sequencing input was naive CD4+ T cells from PBMCs. The sample's subset: CD45RA+ positively selected. The receptors stem from a man aged 18 to 30 in good health. Some clones in this sample may be carry-over from other donors' samples.

CDR3: CASSLSSSISGTGELFF. CDR3 sequence (DNA): TGTGCCAGCAGTTTATCGTCAAGTATCTCAGGGACCGGGGAGCTGTTTTTT. The chain has TRBV27 and TRBJ2-2; a weak D match, TRBD1 (5 bases). V lost 0 bases and J 5 bases, leaving 16 bases between the germline ends. Germline CDR1 reads MNHEY; CDR2 reads SMNVEV (reference sequence). The CDR3 sequence is 17 residues long.

The gene calls are TRBV2 and TRBJ1-2; 8 bases are a match to TRBD1. Trimming took 6 bases from V and 8 from J; bases not matched to a gene: 8. Germline values: CDR1 SNHLY, CDR2 FYNNEI. This CDR3 is 13 amino acids long. The CDR3 sequence: CASSVTGGKGYTF. CDR3 DNA sequence: TGTGCCAGCAGCGTAACAGGGGGGAAGGGCTACACCTTC. Combining the CDR3 with reference TRBV2 and TRBJ1-2 gives the whole variable domain EPEVTQTPSHQVTQMGQEVILRCVPISNHLYFYWYRQILGQKVEFLVSFYNNEISEKSEIFDDQFSVERPDGSNFTLKIRSTKLEDSAMYFCASSVTGGKGYTFGSGTRLTVV.

CDR3 sequence reads: CSVEDFSGRAYNEQFF. DNA of the CDR3: TGCAGCGTTGAAGATTTTAGCGGGAGAGCCTACAATGAGCAGTTCTTC. The rearrangement links TRBV29-1 to TRBJ2-1; 9 bases fit TRBD2. The germline gives CDR1 SQVTM, CDR2 ANQGSEA. The CDR3 spans 16 residues. V lost 0 bases to trimming and J lost 2 bases; unmatched junction nucleotides: 5.

To note about this clone: This sample also contains other DNA sequences that code for the same CDR3. V usage is TRBV28 and J usage is TRBJ1-3; D is unresolved. Germline values: CDR1 MDHEN, CDR2 SYDVKM. V lost 5 bases and J lost 4, with 12 bases in between. CDR3 size: 14 residues. CDR3 region: CASSRAGSGNTIYF. CDR3 DNA sequence: TGTGCCAGCAGTAGAGCGGGGTCAGGAAACACCATATATTTT.

The chain is built from TRBV9 and TRBJ1-4; a weak D match, TRBD1 (6 bases). The V gene lost 5 bases and the J gene lost 5 bases, with 16 bases spanning the gap. Germline values: CDR1 SGDLS, CDR2 YYNGEE. CDR3 length: 15 amino acids. This CDR3 is CASRRGARGNEKLFF. The DNA for the CDR3 is TGTGCCAGCAGACGGGGGGCACGGGGAAATGAAAAACTGTTTTTT.

The rearrangement uses TRBV9 and TRBJ2-4, with D possibly being TRBD1 or TRBD2 (5 bases each). CDR3 length equals 17 residues. In germline, CDR1 is SGDLS, CDR2 YYNGEE. Trimming removed 3 bases from V and 0 bases from J, with 16 bases in between. In nucleotides, the CDR3 is TGTGCCAGCAGCGCCTCCGGGACCACCCTAGCCAAAAACATTCAGTACTTC. As protein: CASSASGTTLAKNIQYF.

With respect to this clone: Other nucleotide sequences in the sample specify the same CDR3. The rearrangement uses TRBV7-2 and TRBJ2-1, with D possibly being TRBD1 (5 bases). CDR1 and CDR2 from the germline V gene are SGHTA and FQGNSA. Trimming took off 1 base at V and 0 bases at J, with 7 bases between the two ends. CDR3 length: 15 residues. The CDR3 is CASSLVGDSYNEQFF. The CDR3 coding sequence is TGTGCCAGCAGCTTAGTAGGGGACTCCTACAATGAGCAGTTCTTC.

In regard to this clone: Other DNA sequences in the sample encode the same CDR3. V usage is TRBV5-1 and J usage is TRBJ2-7, with a possible D match to TRBD2 (5 bases). CDR1 and CDR2 from the germline V gene are SGHRS and YFSETQ. V was clipped by 4 bases and J by 7 bases, with 9 bases between them. The CDR3 is made up of 11 amino acids. The CDR3 here is CASSRGGEQYF. The CDR3, as DNA: TGCGCCAGCAGCCGGGGTGGGGAGCAGTACTTC. Full variable domain (remainder filled in from reference TRBV5-1 and TRBJ2-7): KAGVTQTPRYLIKTRGQQVTLSCSPISGHRSVSWYQQTPGQGLQFLFEYFSETQRNKGNFPGRFSGRQFSNSRSEMNVSTLELGDSALYLCASSRGGEQYFGPGTRLTVT.

The rearrangement joins TRBV2 to TRBJ2-3, with D possibly matching TRBD1 (6 bases). V lost 6 bases, J lost 0 bases, and 16 bases lay in between. There are 16 residues in the CDR3. CDR1 and CDR2 (germline): SNHLY, FYNNEI. CDR3 sequence reads: CASRLRDNSSTDTQYF. As DNA, the CDR3 is TGTGCCAGCAGGCTCCGGGACAACTCTAGCACAGATACGCAGTATTTT.

The rearrangement uses TRBV4-2 and TRBJ2-2; D gene unclear. The CDR3 covers 20 residues. Germline V lookup: CDR1 LGHNA, CDR2 YNFKEQ. V was cut by 0 bases and J by 5 bases, with 25 bases left in between. The CDR3, as DNA: TGTGCCAGCAGCCAAGATACAACAGACGGTCGGTCGGGCGGAACCGGGGAGCTGTTTTTT. Translating it yields CASSQDTTDGRSGGTGELFF.

The chain links TRBV10-3 to TRBJ2-3; possible D gene TRBD2, 7 bases. Deletions cut 6 bases from V and 3 bases from J, with 16 bases between. The CDR3 covers 15 residues. The V gene's germline CDR1 is ENHRY and CDR2 SYGVKD. CDR3 nucleotide sequence: TGTGCCATCAGCGGGGGCGGGAGTATTACAGATACGCAGTATTTT. Encoded protein: CAISGGGSITDTQYF.

As to this clone: This CDR3 is also generated by other DNA sequences in the sample. The V and J genes are TRBV6-5 and TRBJ2-6; D unresolved. Per the germline V gene, CDR1 is MNHEY and CDR2 is SVGAGI. V shed 0 bases and J shed 2 bases, with 2 bases lying between them. The CDR3 extends over 14 amino acids. CDR3 coding DNA: TGTGCCAGCAGTTACTCCACTGGGGCCAACGTCCTGACTTTC. Amino acid sequence: CASSYSTGANVLTF.

Remarks on this clone: The identical CDR3 is also encoded by other nucleotide sequences in the sample. The chain carries TRBV10-3 and TRBJ2-2; 10 nucleotides agree with TRBD1. Germline CDR1 ENHRY, CDR2 SYGVKD. The CDR3 sequence is 14 residues long. V shed 3 bases, J shed 6 bases, and the junction held 1 base outside the gene matches. CDR3 in DNA: TGTGCCATCAGTGATGGGACAGGGGCCGGGGAGCTGTTTTTT. Its translation: CAISDGTGAGELFF.

The V call is TRBV9, the J call TRBJ1-4; D is undetermined. V gave up 0 bases and J gave up 8 bases, with 14 bases separating them. This CDR3 is built from 15 residues. Germline CDR1 reads SGDLS; CDR2 reads YYNGEE. CDR3 nucleotides: TGTGCCAGCAGCGTAGGGCCCGGGTCTGGCGAAAAACTGTTTTTT. It translates to CASSVGPGSGEKLFF.